The 30 T cell receptor beta chains below all came from one sample that was sequenced in a study of neoadjuvant anti-PD-1 for oral cavity cancer. Sequenced by immunoSEQ multiplex PCR; TCRdb stores in-frame clones only, minus some. Of around 15,000 clones listed, 72% are singletons. This sample comprised PBMCs, obtained before nivolumab (anti-PD-1) treatment. The receptors were gathered from a person aged 40-85 years with oral cavity squamous cell carcinoma.

This clone occurred once. The genes are TRBV4-1 and TRBJ2-7, with 10 bases lining up with TRBD2. The CDR3 extends over 15 amino acids. J lost 2 bases, V lost 4 bases, and 5 bases had no gene match. The V gene's germline CDR1 is MGHRA and CDR2 YSYEKL. The CDR3 sequence: CASSLRLAGTYEQYF. CDR3 nucleotide sequence: TGCGCCAGCAGCCTCAGACTAGCGGGTACCTACGAGCAGTACTTC.

The chain employs TRBV2 and TRBJ2-1; 8 bases map to TRBD2. Per the germline V gene, CDR1 is SNHLY and CDR2 is FYNNEI. The CDR3 is 16 residues long. After removal of 7 bases from V and 8 bases from J, the junction contained 16 bases not matched to a gene. The CDR3 DNA sequence: TGTGCCAGCAAATTACTAGCGGTATTAAGGGGGGATGAGCAGTTCTTC. It translates to CASKLLAVLRGDEQFF. The complete variable domain, with remaining parts taken from reference TRBV2 and TRBJ2-1, reads EPEVTQTPSHQVTQMGQEVILRCVPISNHLYFYWYRQILGQKVEFLVSFYNNEISEKSEIFDDQFSVERPDGSNFTLKIRSTKLEDSAMYFCASKLLAVLRGDEQFFGPGTRLTVL.

CDR3 sequence reads: CASSRQGDPFYEQYF. The CDR3 nucleotides are TGTGCCAGCAGCCGTCAGGGGGACCCTTTCTACGAGCAGTACTTC. This chain links TRBV9 with TRBJ2-7, with 7 bases lining up with TRBD1. The CDR3 totals 15 residues. Germline V CDR1 and CDR2: SGDLS, YYNGEE. V was clipped by 4 bases and J by 3 bases; unmatched bases: 10.

V gene TRBV27 combines with J gene TRBJ2-1, with 8 bases fitting TRBD2. CDR3 length: 15 residues. Germline V lookup: CDR1 MNHEY, CDR2 SMNVEV (reference sequence). Germline trimming cut 6 bases from V and 0 bases from J; bases unmatched to any gene: 4. The CDR3 loop reads CASSRSGGSYNEQFF. The CDR3 region has the DNA TGTGCCAGCAGCCGAAGCGGGGGCTCCTACAATGAGCAGTTCTTC.

A single count supports this clone. The V gene is TRBV6-1, the J gene TRBJ1-5; D uncertain. Germline-derived CDR1 and CDR2 are MNHNS and SASEGT. Trimming cost V 2 bases and J 0 bases, with 5 bases left between them. The CDR3 totals 14 residues. The chain's CDR3 is CASSEWGSNQPQHF. The CDR3 DNA is TGTGCCAGCAGTGAATGGGGTAGCAATCAGCCCCAGCATTTT.

This rearrangement joins TRBV5-1 to TRBJ2-2; D is ambiguous. The CDR3 covers 14 residues. Trimming stripped 2 bases from V and 0 bases from J, with 5 bases between. Germline-derived CDR1 and CDR2 are SGHRS and YFSETQ. CDR3 in amino acids: CASSLEANTGELFF. Here the CDR3 DNA reads TGCGCCAGCAGCTTAGAGGCGAACACCGGGGAGCTGTTTTTT.

This clone has a handful of counts. The chain combines TRBV10-3 with TRBJ1-5; D perhaps matches TRBD1 (5 bases). This CDR3 has 14 amino acids. Germline CDR1 reads ENHRY; CDR2 reads SYGVKD. V was pared by 0 bases and J by 6 bases, with 9 bases between. The DNA for the CDR3 is TGTGCCATCAGTGAGTCGTTAGGGGTTCAGCCCCAGCATTTT. Protein sequence: CAISESLGVQPQHF.

Regarding this clone: The same CDR3 is also encoded by other DNA sequences in this sample. This sequence joins TRBV15 and TRBJ1-1; D is uncertain. CDR1 and CDR2 from the germline V gene are LNHNV and YYDKDF (reference sequence). The CDR3 is 13 residues long. V was cut by 0 bases and J by 10 bases, with 12 bases left in between. For the CDR3, the DNA is TGTGCCACCAGCAGAGATGCTGACCAGTTAGCTTTCTTT. It codes for CATSRDADQLAFF. The full variable domain, with the rest looked up from reference TRBV15 and TRBJ1-1, is DAMVIQNPRYQVTQFGKPVTLSCSQTLNHNVMYWYQQKSSQAPKLLFHYYDKDFNNEADTPDNFQSRRPNTSFCFLDIRSPGLGDTAMYLCATSRDADQLAFFGQGTRLTVV.

This clone was seen more than once but under ten times. V usage is TRBV30 and J usage is TRBJ1-1; D not resolved. V was clipped by 5 bases and J by 4 bases, with 8 bases between them. The CDR3 spans 11 residues. Looked up from germline, CDR1 is GTSNPN and CDR2 is SVGIG (reference sequence). This CDR3 reads CAWSRSTEAFF. DNA of the CDR3: TGTGCCTGGTCGAGGAGCACTGAAGCTTTCTTT.

The chain joins TRBV5-4 to TRBJ2-3; 9 bases line up with TRBD2. The CDR3 runs to 16 residues. Germline V gene sequence: CDR1 SGHNT, CDR2 YYREEE (reference sequence). Trimming cost V 5 bases and J 4 bases; bases outside gene matches: 11. CDR3 loop: CASRARGGGAADTQYF. CDR3 bases: TGTGCCAGCAGAGCCAGGGGCGGGGGGGCCGCAGATACGCAGTATTTT. The full variable domain, its missing parts supplied by reference TRBV5-4 and TRBJ2-3, is ETGVTQSPTHLIKTRGQQVTLRCSSQSGHNTVSWYQQALGQGPQFIFQYYREEENGRGNFPPRFSGLQFPNYSSELNVNALELDDSALYLCASRARGGGAADTQYFGPGTRLTVL.

This clone was counted a few times. The gene calls are TRBV28 and TRBJ2-7; TRBD1 is a possible D gene (5 bases). CDR3 length: 16 residues. The V gene lost 6 bases and the J gene lost 4 bases, with 22 bases spanning the gap. The germline V gene has CDR1 MDHEN and CDR2 SYDVKM. For the CDR3, the DNA is TGTGCCAGCAGCCATAGTGTCCGGACAAGATCATACGAGCAGTACTTC. Translating gives CASSHSVRTRSYEQYF. Full variable domain (remainder filled in from reference TRBV28 and TRBJ2-7): DVKVTQSSRYLVKRTGEKVFLECVQDMDHENMFWYRQDPGLGLRLIYFSYDVKMKEKGDIPEGYSVSREKKERFSLILESASTNQTSMYLCASSHSVRTRSYEQYFGPGTRLTVT.

The V and J genes are TRBV7-9 and TRBJ1-4, with D unresolved. The CDR3 covers 15 residues. The V end was cut by 3 bases, the J end by 3 bases, with 11 bases between. Germline-derived CDR1 and CDR2 are SEHNR and FQNEAQ (reference sequence). Written as DNA, the CDR3 is TGTGCCAGCAGCTTTGGGAGTTCAGCTAATGAAAAACTGTTTTTT. Its protein product is CASSFGSSANEKLFF.

This chain connects TRBV4-1 to TRBJ1-3, with D perhaps matching TRBD1 (5 bases). The V gene lost 1 base and the J gene lost 3 bases, with 10 bases spanning the gap. Germline CDR1 reads MGHRA; CDR2 reads YSYEKL. This CDR3 spans 15 amino acids. CDR3 residues: CASSQGRVGGNTIYF. CDR3 coding DNA: TGCGCCAGCAGCCAAGGCAGGGTGGGTGGAAACACCATATATTTT.

The chain has TRBV19 and TRBJ1-4; 7 positions agree with TRBD1. Germline assignment: CDR1 LNHDA and CDR2 SQIVND (reference sequence). The CDR3 covers 15 residues. V trimming: 6 bases; J trimming: 5 bases; junction bases outside the gene matches: 9. CDR3 DNA sequence: TGTGCCAGTAGAGGATACAGGGGTCTAAATGAAAAACTGTTTTTT. It specifies CASRGYRGLNEKLFF.

This clone was observed a handful of times. The chain joins TRBV6-1 to TRBJ1-1, with D possibly matching TRBD1 (5 bases). V was clipped by 4 bases and J by 4 bases, with 16 bases between them. Germline V gene lookup returns CDR1 MNHNS and CDR2 SASEGT. The CDR3 consists of 15 residues. CDR3 DNA sequence: TGTGCCAGCAGTGCGGGGACGTCTGGGAGCACTGAAGCTTTCTTT. Its protein is CASSAGTSGSTEAFF.

In its sample, this clone was seen a few times. V gene TRBV30 combines with J gene TRBJ1-3; D is unclear. The CDR3 loop spans 16 amino acids. Trimming pared 1 base from V and 0 bases from J, leaving 13 bases between. The V gene's germline CDR1 is GTSNPN and CDR2 SVGIG (reference sequence). The CDR3 loop reads CAWSALIRISGNTIYF. CDR3 coding DNA: TGTGCCTGGAGTGCCTTGATAAGGATCTCTGGAAACACCATATATTTT.

V gene TRBV4-1 combines with J gene TRBJ1-2; D is perhaps TRBD1 (6 bases). CDR1 and CDR2 (germline): MGHRA, YSYEKL. The CDR3 runs to 14 residues. V lost 2 bases to trimming and J lost 6 bases, with 13 bases between them. The CDR3 DNA follows: TGCGCCAGCAGCCAACCGGGGGGCGCGAATGGCTACACCTTC. Its translation is CASSQPGGANGYTF.

The V call is TRBV2, the J call TRBJ1-4, with 8 positions matching TRBD1. This CDR3 contains 16 residues. Germline loops: CDR1 SNHLY, CDR2 FYNNEI. The V segment lost 6 bases and the J segment 0 bases; nucleotides outside the gene matches: 6. For the CDR3, the DNA is TGTGCCAGCAGGCGGACAGGGCCTGCAACTAATGAAAAACTGTTTTTT. Translated, it gives CASRRTGPATNEKLFF.

This clone turned up a few times. The chain carries TRBV6-1 and TRBJ2-7; a weak D match, TRBD2 (6 bases). Deletions cut 3 bases from V and 0 bases from J, with 9 bases between. CDR1 and CDR2 from the germline V gene are MNHNS and SASEGT. The CDR3 extends over 14 amino acids. The CDR3 protein is CASSDGGSSYEQYF. CDR3 in DNA: TGTGCCAGCAGTGACGGGGGTAGCTCCTACGAGCAGTACTTC.

This clone has more than one count but fewer than ten. V usage is TRBV7-3 and J usage is TRBJ1-1, with D perhaps TRBD1 (5 bases). Germline lookup yields CDR1 SGHTA and CDR2 FQGTGA. Trimming removed 5 bases at V and 1 base at J, with 11 bases between. The CDR3 covers 14 residues. The CDR3 region has the DNA TGTGCCAGCAGCCCCGGGGCGGCGAACACTGAAGCTTTCTTT. This sequence encodes CASSPGAANTEAFF. Together with reference TRBV7-3 and TRBJ1-1, the CDR3 gives the full variable domain: GAGVSQTPSNKVTEKGKYVELRCDPISGHTALYWYRQSLGQGPEFLIYFQGTGAADDSGLPNDRFFAVRPEGSVSTLKIQRTERGDSAVYLCASSPGAANTEAFFGQGTRLTVV.

The chain is built from TRBV7-9 and TRBJ2-2, with 7 bases matching TRBD1. CDR1 SEHNR and CDR2 FQNEAQ come from the germline V gene (reference sequence). The CDR3 loop spans 13 amino acids. V dropped 8 bases and J dropped 7; count of bases not matched to a gene: 7. Here the CDR3 reads CASGTERDGELFF. Here the CDR3 DNA reads TGTGCCAGCGGGACAGAACGGGACGGGGAGCTGTTTTTT.

The V call is TRBV19, the J call TRBJ2-2, with D possibly being TRBD1 (5 bases). CDR3 length: 13 residues. Germline CDR1 and CDR2: LNHDA and SQIVND (reference sequence). V was pared by 2 bases and J by 6 bases, with 7 bases between. DNA of the CDR3: TGTGCCAGTAGTATATGGGGCCCCGGGGAGCTGTTTTTT. Its protein product is CASSIWGPGELFF. Full variable domain (outside the CDR3, taken from reference TRBV19 and TRBJ2-2): DGGITQSPKYLFRKEGQNVTLSCEQNLNHDAMYWYRQDPGQGLRLIYYSQIVNDFQKGDIAEGYSVSREKKESFPLTVTSAQKNPTAFYLCASSIWGPGELFFGEGSRLTVL.

The chain recombines TRBV28 with TRBJ1-5, with D possibly being TRBD1 (5 bases). The CDR3 runs 15 residues. Trimming removed 7 bases at V and 7 bases at J, with 20 bases between. From germline, CDR1 is MDHEN and CDR2 SYDVKM. CDR3 loop: CASTPGGEVWQPQHF. CDR3 nucleotide sequence: TGTGCCAGCACCCCCGGGGGGGAGGTGTGGCAGCCCCAGCATTTT. Based on the CDR3 plus reference TRBV28 and TRBJ1-5, the full variable domain is DVKVTQSSRYLVKRTGEKVFLECVQDMDHENMFWYRQDPGLGLRLIYFSYDVKMKEKGDIPEGYSVSREKKERFSLILESASTNQTSMYLCASTPGGEVWQPQHFGDGTRLSIL.

The V gene is TRBV9, the J gene TRBJ2-1; D is unclear. The CDR3 totals 13 residues. Germline loops: CDR1 SGDLS, CDR2 YYNGEE. Trimming took off 3 bases at V and 4 bases at J, with 8 bases between the two ends. CDR3 sequence (DNA): TGTGCCAGCAGCGGAGGACCATACAATGAGCAGTTCTTC. It codes for CASSGGPYNEQFF.

As DNA, the CDR3 is TGTGCCAGCAGCTCCAGACTAGCGGGAGGGACGGTGGGCAATGAGCAGTTCTTC. This sequence encodes CASSSRLAGGTVGNEQFF. V and J are TRBV7-9 and TRBJ2-1, with 14 nucleotides matching TRBD2. The CDR3 is 18 amino acids. The germline V gene encodes CDR1 SEHNR and CDR2 FQNEAQ (reference sequence). J gave up 6 bases and V 4 bases, and 11 bases lay outside the gene matches. The full variable domain, in which reference TRBV7-9 and TRBJ2-1 provide the parts outside the CDR3, is DTGVSQNPRHKITKRGQNVTFRCDPISEHNRLYWYRQTLGQGPEFLTYFQNEAQLEKSRLLSDRFSAERPKGSFSTLEIQRTEQGDSAMYLCASSSRLAGGTVGNEQFFGPGTRLTVL.

V and J are TRBV12-5 and TRBJ1-5; tentative D call: TRBD1 (6 bases). The CDR3 runs 15 residues. Germline CDR1 is LGHNT and CDR2 is FRNRAP. Trimming took 1 base from V and 2 from J, leaving 9 bases between them. The CDR3 reads CASGLARGGNQPQHF. The CDR3 DNA reads TGTGCTAGTGGTTTGGCGAGGGGGGGCAATCAGCCCCAGCATTTT.

The rearrangement uses TRBV5-1 and TRBJ2-1; D perhaps matches TRBD2 (6 bases). The germline gives CDR1 SGHRS, CDR2 YFSETQ. V was clipped by 0 bases and J by 2 bases, with 15 bases between them. This CDR3 has 17 amino acids. CDR3 nucleotide sequence: TGCGCCAGCAGCTTGGGCCAAATAGCGGCAACCTACAATGAGCAGTTCTTC. It encodes CASSLGQIAATYNEQFF.

The V gene is TRBV5-6, the J gene TRBJ2-1; TRBD2 aligns across 9 bases. Looked up from germline, CDR1 is SGHDT and CDR2 is YYEEEE. This CDR3 region has 14 residues. V lost 4 bases, J lost 6 bases, and 5 bases stayed unmatched. CDR3 sequence reads: CASSLAGLSNEQFF. CDR3 sequence (DNA): TGTGCCAGCAGCCTAGCGGGGCTTAGCAATGAGCAGTTCTTC. Full variable domain (remainder filled in from reference TRBV5-6 and TRBJ2-1): DAGVTQSPTHLIKTRGQQVTLRCSPKSGHDTVSWYQQALGQGPQFIFQYYEEEERQRGNFPDRFSGHQFPNYSSELNVNALLLGDSALYLCASSLAGLSNEQFFGPGTRLTVL.

The chain carries TRBV7-9 and TRBJ1-1, with D maybe TRBD1 (5 bases). The CDR3 is 15 residues long. Looked up from germline, CDR1 is SEHNR and CDR2 is FQNEAQ (reference sequence). The V gene lost 5 bases and the J gene lost 5 bases, with 18 bases spanning the gap. CDR3 bases: TGTGCCAGCAGCCCCCAGTCGGCAGGGAGGACTGAAGCTTTCTTT. The encoded protein is CASSPQSAGRTEAFF.

This sequence joins TRBV5-1 and TRBJ2-7; the D is unclear. The CDR3 spans 13 residues. The germline gives CDR1 SGHRS, CDR2 YFSETQ. Trimming took 1 base from V and 9 from J, leaving 14 bases between them. The CDR3 region is CASSLRTDDWQYF. The CDR3 DNA reads TGCGCCAGCAGCTTGAGGACGGACGATTGGCAGTACTTC.